Below, 3 T cell receptor beta chains from the same sample are listed, as sequenced in a study of T cells in Graves' hyperthyroidism and ophthalmopathy. RNA transcripts were the template for amplifying TCR beta CDR3 regions. In the first-round RT-PCR of the TCR CDR3, the HTBI primer set was used. TCRdb re-called the multiplex PCR reads with MiXCR, one entry per CDR3 protein. Of some 250,000 distinct CDR3 sequences in the sample, roughly 15% were seen once. Sequencing was done on a sample of blood. Every receptor here comes from a woman aged 50 to 60 with Graves' hyperthyroidism that later progressed to Graves' ophthalmopathy.

This clonotype was detected ten times or more. J is TRBJ1-1 and V is TRBV18; 9 nucleotides agree with TRBD1. This CDR3 is 15 amino acids long. V was pared by 3 bases and J by 5 bases, with 7 bases of the junction left unmatched. Germline V lookup: CDR1 KGHSH, CDR2 LQKENI. The CDR3 coding sequence is TGTGCCAGCTCACCCTACAGGGGGCTCGAGACTGAAGCTTTCTTT. Its protein product is CASSPYRGLETEAFF.

This clonotype has ten or more counts. The chain employs TRBV7-9 and TRBJ2-7; the D gene is possibly TRBD2 (5 bases). The V and J ends lost 5 bases and 0 bases respectively, with 20 bases between them. In germline, CDR1 is SEHNR, CDR2 FQNEAQ (reference sequence). This CDR3 is built from 17 residues. CDR3 sequence (DNA): TGTGCCAGCAGCCCGTCGAGGCAGCGGCAGCGCTCCTACGAGCAGTACTTC. It translates to CASSPSRQRQRSYEQYF. The full variable domain, in which reference TRBV7-9 and TRBJ2-7 provide the parts outside the CDR3, is DTGVSQNPRHKITKRGQNVTFRCDPISEHNRLYWYRQTLGQGPEFLTYFQNEAQLEKSRLLSDRFSAERPKGSFSTLEIQRTEQGDSAMYLCASSPSRQRQRSYEQYFGPGTRLTVT.

This clonotype has a count of ten or more. The chain recombines TRBV7-9 with TRBJ2-1; D unclear. V was cut by 1 base and J by 6 bases, with 10 bases left in between. This CDR3 is 14 amino acids long. CDR1 is SEHNR, CDR2 FQNEAQ, per germline (reference sequence). The CDR3 DNA reads TGTGCCAGCAGCTTAGAAGCCAGGATCAATGAGCAGTTCTTC. Protein product: CASSLEARINEQFF.